This entry describes one TCR beta chain. The antigen is not known. This record belongs to a study of Ad26.COV2.S vaccination and SARS-CoV-2 variants. General study results and limits: Recipients of vaccine and of placebo showed similar breadth of their non-spike TCR repertoires. Vaccinees showed greater spike-specific TCR breadth than placebo recipients. There was reportedly substantial breadth in spike-specific CD8+ and CD4+ T cell responses after vaccination. Quantification of TCR breadth and depth may have yielded underestimates of total T cell responses.

The method was immunoSEQ multiplex PCR; TCRdb's version includes in-frame clones alone and lacks a portion of them. Among 43,000 or so clones listed, 83% were seen once. The specimen comprised peripheral blood, sampled after recovery from COVID-19. The clonotype originates from a human donor who had recovered from COVID-19.

Written as DNA, the CDR3 is TGTGCCAGTAAAGGGGATACTAACTATGGCTACACCTTC. Amino acid sequence: CASKGDTNYGYTF. The chain couples TRBV12-3 or TRBV12-4 to TRBJ1-2; D might be TRBD1 (5 bases). The CDR3 contains 13 residues. The V end lost 9 bases, the J end lost 0 bases, and 11 bases lay between the germline ends.